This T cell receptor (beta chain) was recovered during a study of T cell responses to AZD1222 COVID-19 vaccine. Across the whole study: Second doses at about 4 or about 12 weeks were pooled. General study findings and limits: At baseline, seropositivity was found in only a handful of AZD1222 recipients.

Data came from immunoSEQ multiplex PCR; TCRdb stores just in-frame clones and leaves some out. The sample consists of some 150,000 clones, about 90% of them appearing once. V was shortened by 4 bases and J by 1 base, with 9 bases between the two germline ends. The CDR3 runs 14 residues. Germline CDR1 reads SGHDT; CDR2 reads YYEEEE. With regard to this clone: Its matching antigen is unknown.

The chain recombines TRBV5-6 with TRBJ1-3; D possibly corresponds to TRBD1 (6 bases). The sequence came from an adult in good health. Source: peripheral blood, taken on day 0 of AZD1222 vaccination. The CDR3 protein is CASSGTGSGNTIYF. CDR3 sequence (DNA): TGTGCCAGCAGCGGAACAGGGTCTGGAAACACCATATATTTT.